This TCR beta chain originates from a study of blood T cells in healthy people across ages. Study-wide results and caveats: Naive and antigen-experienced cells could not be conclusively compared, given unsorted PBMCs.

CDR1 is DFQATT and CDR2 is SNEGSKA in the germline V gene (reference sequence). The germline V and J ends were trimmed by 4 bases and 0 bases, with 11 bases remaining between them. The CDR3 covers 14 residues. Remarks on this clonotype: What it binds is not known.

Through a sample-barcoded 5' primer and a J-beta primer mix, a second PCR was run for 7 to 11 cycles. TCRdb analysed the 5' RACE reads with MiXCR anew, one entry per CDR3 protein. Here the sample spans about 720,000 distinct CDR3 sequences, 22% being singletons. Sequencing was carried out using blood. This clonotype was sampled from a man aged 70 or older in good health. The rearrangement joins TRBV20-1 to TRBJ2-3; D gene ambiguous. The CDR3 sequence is CSATIYPSTDTQYF. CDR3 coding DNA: TGCAGTGCTACTATATACCCTAGCACAGATACGCAGTATTTT.